Presented here are 27 T cell receptor beta chains from one specimen sequenced in a study of blood T cells in healthy people across ages. A J-beta primer mix and a sample-barcoded 5' primer were used in a second PCR of roughly 6 to 12 cycles. TCRdb called the 5' RACE reads again in MiXCR, with one record for every CDR3 protein. Among hundreds of thousands of distinct CDR3 sequences, 22% were seen once, and the ten largest hold roughly a fifth. Material for sequencing was blood. Receptor source: a man in his 70s in good health.

The chain uses TRBV6-5 and TRBJ2-4, with 11 positions matching TRBD1. The germline V gene has CDR1 MNHEY and CDR2 SVGAGI. This CDR3 region has 14 residues. The ends lost 6 bases at V and 8 bases at J; junction bases unmatched: 6. CDR3 sequence: CASRGQGGKDIQYF. CDR3 sequence (DNA): TGTGCCAGCAGGGGACAGGGGGGAAAGGACATTCAGTACTTC.

This clonotype appeared a few times. The rearrangement joins TRBV20-1 to TRBJ2-5; D gene ambiguous. Trimming stripped 8 bases from V and 3 bases from J, with 19 bases between. Germline V gene data show CDR1 as DFQATT and CDR2 as SNEGSKA (reference sequence). CDR3 size: 14 residues. This chain's CDR3 is CSTILSYRKETQYF. The CDR3 DNA sequence: TGCAGTACCATCCTTTCTTATCGGAAAGAGACCCAGTACTTC.

The rearrangement links TRBV28 to TRBJ1-2; 10 bases are shared with TRBD1. Germline V CDR1 and CDR2: MDHEN, SYDVKM. The CDR3 covers 15 residues. With 5 bases clipped from V and 7 bases from J, the junction kept 10 bases outside the gene matches. The CDR3 DNA follows: TGTGCCAGCAGTCCCCAAGGGACAGGGGTACGTGGCTACACCTTC. It yields the protein CASSPQGTGVRGYTF.

This clonotype was found a few times. V is TRBV6-6 and J is TRBJ2-5; D gene uncertain. The germline CDR1 and CDR2 sequences are MNHNY and SVGAGI (reference sequence). CDR3 length: 11 residues. V was pared by 0 bases and J by 7 bases, with 3 bases between. CDR3 coding DNA: TGTGCCAGCAGTTACTCGGGGACCCAGTACTTC. Its translation: CASSYSGTQYF.

The chain combines TRBV20-1 with TRBJ2-5; D might be TRBD1 (6 bases). V shed 3 bases and J shed 5 bases, with 19 bases lying between them. CDR1 and CDR2 (germline): DFQATT, SNEGSKA (reference sequence). This CDR3 region has 15 residues. The CDR3 sequence: CSASQRTAMGETQYF. In nucleotides, the CDR3 is TGCAGTGCTAGTCAACGGACAGCCATGGGGGAGACCCAGTACTTC.

The rearrangement links TRBV3-1 to TRBJ1-2; D unclear. With 1 base removed from V and 8 bases from J, the gap between germline ends came to 5 bases. CDR1 LGHDT and CDR2 YNNKEL come from the germline V gene (reference sequence). This CDR3 contains 11 residues. The CDR3 protein is CASSQGWGYTF. CDR3 in DNA: TGTGCCAGCAGCCAAGGCTGGGGCTACACCTTC.

This clonotype was observed a handful of times. CDR3 DNA sequence: TGCAGTGCTAGAGTAGGAAAACCCCTCCACTTT. Encoded protein: CSARVGKPLHF. The chain carries TRBV20-1 and TRBJ1-6; no definite D call. CDR3 size: 11 residues. Trimming removed 1 base at V and 12 bases at J, with 7 bases between. Germline-derived CDR1 and CDR2 are DFQATT and SNEGSKA (reference sequence).

This clonotype was detected only a few times. The chain couples TRBV25-1 to TRBJ2-5; 8 bases map to TRBD2. Losses at the gene ends were 3 bases for V and 7 bases for J; bases not matched to a gene: 13. Germline V CDR1 and CDR2: MGHDK, SYGVNS. The CDR3 has 16 amino acids. DNA of the CDR3: TGTGCCAGCAGTGACGTCGGGGGGGCCCCGGCGGGGACCCAGTACTTC. It codes for CASSDVGGAPAGTQYF.

This clonotype occurred a few times. CDR3 DNA: TGTGCCATCAGTGATGGAGCGGGACAGGGGGTCTATGAGCAGTTCTTC. This gives the protein CAISDGAGQGVYEQFF. The V call is TRBV10-3, the J call TRBJ2-5, with 11 bases matching TRBD1. The J call may not be correct, given that the DNA end is closer to TRBJ2-1. The CDR3 loop spans 16 amino acids. Germline V lookup: CDR1 ENHRY, CDR2 SYGVKD.

This clonotype was counted a few times. The chain has TRBV6-5 and TRBJ2-5; possibly TRBD2 for D (6 bases). CDR1 and CDR2 from the germline V gene are MNHEY and SVGAGI. The CDR3 length is 14 residues. The V and J ends lost 6 bases and 1 base respectively, with 12 bases between them. CDR3 in DNA: TGTGCCAGCAGACTGGGACTCTCCCAAGAGACCCAGTACTTC. Residues: CASRLGLSQETQYF.

The genes are TRBV7-9 and TRBJ1-1; D perhaps matches TRBD1 (5 bases). Looked up from germline, CDR1 is SEHNR and CDR2 is FQNEAQ (reference sequence). The CDR3 is made up of 14 amino acids. V was pared by 3 bases and J by 6 bases, with 14 bases between. CDR3 sequence: CASSLGGPVAEAFF. In DNA form, the CDR3 reads TGTGCCAGCAGCTTGGGGGGACCAGTCGCTGAAGCTTTCTTT. Combining the CDR3 with reference TRBV7-9 and TRBJ1-1 gives the whole variable domain DTGVSQNPRHKITKRGQNVTFRCDPISEHNRLYWYRQTLGQGPEFLTYFQNEAQLEKSRLLSDRFSAERPKGSFSTLEIQRTEQGDSAMYLCASSLGGPVAEAFFGQGTRLTVV.

The chain couples TRBV6-5 to TRBJ1-1; the D is unclear. Germline assignment: CDR1 MNHEY and CDR2 SVGAGI. This CDR3 spans 16 amino acids. Between the trimmed V and J ends, which lost 6 bases and 1 base, there was a span of 18 bases. CDR3 in amino acids: CASRVTAWGRNTEAFF. CDR3 bases: TGTGCCAGCAGAGTTACCGCCTGGGGAAGGAACACTGAAGCTTTCTTT.

The V gene is TRBV7-2, the J gene TRBJ2-3; TRBD2 agrees at 8 bases. This CDR3 is 16 amino acids long. Germline loops: CDR1 SGHTA, CDR2 FQGNSA. Trimming took 5 bases from V and 4 from J; bases not matched to a gene: 11. The CDR3 nucleotides read TGTGCCAGCAGCGTTAGCGGGACATATGAGGCAGATACGCAGTATTTT. This encodes CASSVSGTYEADTQYF.

This clonotype showed up just a few times. The germline gene is not matched at one end of the junction; a read error may be the cause. The rearrangement joins TRBV20-1 to TRBJ2-2, with 13 bases matching TRBD2. Germline assignment: CDR1 DFQATT and CDR2 SNEGSKA (reference sequence). The CDR3 totals 15 residues. The CDR3 sequence: CSARKGLAGAGELFF. In nucleotides, the CDR3 is TGCAGTGCTAGAAAAGGACTAGCGGGAGCCGGGGAGCTTTTTTTT.

This clonotype was counted at least ten times. The chain couples TRBV11-2 to TRBJ2-3, with a tentative D call TRBD2 (5 bases). The CDR3 contains 14 residues. Per the germline V gene, CDR1 is SGHAT and CDR2 is FQNNGV. Trimming pared 5 bases from V and 0 bases from J, leaving 9 bases between. The DNA for the CDR3 is TGTGCCAGCAGCCTCGGACTTAGCACAGATACGCAGTATTTT. As protein: CASSLGLSTDTQYF.

This chain's CDR3 is CASSLAPGLAGDEQFF. The CDR3 bases are TGTGCCAGCAGTCTTGCCCCCGGACTAGCCGGAGATGAGCAGTTCTTC. The V call is TRBV28, the J call TRBJ2-1; 8 bases align to TRBD2. The CDR3 consists of 16 residues. CDR1 and CDR2 from the germline V gene are MDHEN and SYDVKM. The ends lost 5 bases at V and 8 bases at J; junction bases unmatched: 14.

The chain recombines TRBV18 with TRBJ1-2; D is perhaps TRBD1 (5 bases). This CDR3 contains 15 residues. V was shortened by 2 bases and J by 4 bases, with 14 bases between the two germline ends. CDR1 is KGHSH and CDR2 is LQKENI in the germline V gene. The CDR3 coding sequence is TGTGCCAGCTCACCAGGGGCGAACTTAGGCTATGGCTACACCTTC. Its protein product is CASSPGANLGYGYTF.

The genes are TRBV4-2 and TRBJ2-3; 11 nucleotides match TRBD2. The germline V gene has CDR1 LGHNA and CDR2 YNFKEQ. The V segment lost 1 base and the J segment 2 bases; nucleotides outside the gene matches: 8. CDR3 length: 18 amino acids. CDR3 DNA: TGTGCCAGCAGCCAAGCGGTCCTAGCGGGGGGAACCACAGATACGCAGTATTTT. This sequence encodes CASSQAVLAGGTTDTQYF.

This clonotype was seen only a few times. The chain combines TRBV7-9 with TRBJ2-7; 12 bases map to TRBD2. Germline trimming cut 3 bases from V and 6 bases from J; bases unmatched to any gene: 3. The CDR3 is 14 amino acids. CDR1 and CDR2 from the germline V gene are SEHNR and FQNEAQ (reference sequence). The CDR3, as DNA: TGTGCCAGCAGCTTGGCTAGCGGGGGGGTCGAGCAGTACTTC. As protein: CASSLASGGVEQYF.

V and J are TRBV29-1 and TRBJ2-3; 7 bases match TRBD1. Germline loops: CDR1 SQVTM, CDR2 ANQGSEA. The CDR3 spans 14 residues. V lost 4 bases and J lost 0; bases outside the gene matches: 4. The CDR3 sequence: CSVGRDRSTDTQYF. In nucleotides, the CDR3 is TGCAGCGTTGGCCGGGACAGAAGCACAGATACGCAGTATTTT.

The gene calls are TRBV3-1 and TRBJ1-1; D is perhaps TRBD1 (5 bases). With 7 bases removed from V and 4 bases from J, the gap between germline ends came to 13 bases. The germline CDR1 and CDR2 sequences are LGHDT and YNNKEL (reference sequence). The length of the CDR3 is 13 residues. The DNA of the CDR3 is TGTGCCAGCACCCGGGGCGCGGGCACTGAAGCTTTCTTT. Protein sequence: CASTRGAGTEAFF.

This clonotype was seen a few times. The rearrangement uses TRBV20-1 and TRBJ2-5, with TRBD1 matching over 8 bases. Germline V gene sequence: CDR1 DFQATT, CDR2 SNEGSKA (reference sequence). The CDR3 extends over 15 amino acids. With V trimmed by 3 bases and J by 11 bases, 17 bases remained unmatched. The CDR3 loop is CSASSVVRGRRKQYF. CDR3 sequence (DNA): TGCAGTGCTAGTTCTGTCGTCAGGGGGCGAAGAAAGCAGTACTTC.

This clonotype was observed a few times. One junction end disagrees with the germline gene, perhaps due to a read error. The chain couples TRBV12-3 or TRBV12-4 to TRBJ1-4; 7 bases agree with TRBD1. The CDR3 spans 15 residues. CDR3 in DNA: TGTGCCAGCAGTCAAAACAGGGGCACTAATGAAGAACTGTTTTTT. This sequence encodes CASSQNRGTNEELFF.

To note about this clonotype: Because it lacks the conserved phenylalanine or tryptophan at the end, this CDR3 is likely a read error. V is TRBV6-2 or TRBV6-3 and J is TRBJ2-5; perhaps TRBD1 as D (5 bases). V lost 5 bases to trimming and J lost 11 bases, with 18 bases between them. Germline V gene sequence: CDR1 MNHEY, CDR2 SVGEGT. The CDR3 runs to 13 residues. The CDR3 region has the DNA TGTGCCAGCAGTCTCACAGGCCCTCGAGAGCAGTACGTC. This encodes CASSLTGPREQYV.

The CDR3 region has the DNA TGCGCCAGCAGCTTACCCGGGACTAGTGGACCTAATACGCAGTATTTT. Protein sequence: CASSLPGTSGPNTQYF. V usage is TRBV5-1 and J usage is TRBJ2-3, with 8 bases aligning to TRBD2. This CDR3 is 16 amino acids long. Per the germline V gene, CDR1 is SGHRS and CDR2 is YFSETQ. Trimming cost V 2 bases and J 7 bases; bases outside gene matches: 12.

This clonotype was counted between two and nine times. The chain links TRBV20-1 to TRBJ2-5; D is undetermined. The J call may not be correct, given that the DNA end is closer to TRBJ2-1. CDR3 length equals 11 residues. From germline, CDR1 is DFQATT and CDR2 SNEGSKA (reference sequence). CDR3 sequence (DNA): TGCAGTGCGACCTTAGGGCCGCCTCAGTTCTTC. Protein sequence: CSATLGPPQFF.

This rearrangement joins TRBV7-8 to TRBJ1-2; no definite D call. The germline V and J ends were trimmed by 1 base and 8 bases, with 14 bases remaining between them. The CDR3 has 14 amino acids. Germline CDR1 is SGHVS and CDR2 is FQNEAQ. The DNA of the CDR3 is TGTGCCAGCAGCTTAGTGAACCCGTCGGTGGGCTACACCTTC. Amino acids: CASSLVNPSVGYTF.